This T cell receptor (beta chain) was sequenced in a study of T cell repertoires in cytomegalovirus infection. In the case of this clonotype: No antigen is known for it.

Study-level points and caveats: In two of eight donors, the top clonotype was HLA-C-restricted CMV-specific.

TCRdb re-called the reads through MiXCR, storing one row per CDR3 protein. The sample records about 530,000 distinct CDR3 sequences, about 30% being singletons. The ends lost 3 bases at V and 6 bases at J; junction bases unmatched: 5. The CDR3 spans 14 residues. CDR1 and CDR2 from the germline V gene are LNHNV and YYDKDF (reference sequence). This TCR derives from a human donor in good health (CMV status not recorded). Some clones in this sample may be carry-over from other donors' samples. The chain couples TRBV15 to TRBJ1-5, with 7 bases lining up with TRBD1. Sequencing was done on a sample of PBMCs. CDR3 nucleotide sequence: TGTGCCACCAGCAGCGACAGGGTAGGTCAGCCCCAGCATTTT. Encoded protein: CATSSDRVGQPQHF.